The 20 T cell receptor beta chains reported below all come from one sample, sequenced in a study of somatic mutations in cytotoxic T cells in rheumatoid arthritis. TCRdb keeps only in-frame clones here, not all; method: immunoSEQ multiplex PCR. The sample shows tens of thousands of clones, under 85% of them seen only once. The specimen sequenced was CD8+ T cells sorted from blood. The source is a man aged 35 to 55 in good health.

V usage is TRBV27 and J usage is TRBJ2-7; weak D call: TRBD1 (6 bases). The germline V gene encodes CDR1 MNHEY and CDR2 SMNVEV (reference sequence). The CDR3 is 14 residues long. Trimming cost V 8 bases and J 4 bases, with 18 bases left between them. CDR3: CASSKQGSDYEQYF. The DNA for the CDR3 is TGTGCCAGCTCTAAACAGGGTTCGGATTACGAGCAGTACTTC.

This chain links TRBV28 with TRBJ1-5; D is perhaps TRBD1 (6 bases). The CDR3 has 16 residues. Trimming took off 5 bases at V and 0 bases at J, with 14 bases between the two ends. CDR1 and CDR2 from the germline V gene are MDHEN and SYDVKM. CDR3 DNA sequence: TGTGCCAGCAGTCTGGTACAGGGTAATAGCAATCAGCCCCAGCATTTT. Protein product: CASSLVQGNSNQPQHF.

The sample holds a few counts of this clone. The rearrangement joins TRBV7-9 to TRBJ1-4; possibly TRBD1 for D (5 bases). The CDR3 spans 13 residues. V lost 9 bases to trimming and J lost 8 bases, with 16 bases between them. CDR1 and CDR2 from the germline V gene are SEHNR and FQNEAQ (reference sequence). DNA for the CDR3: TGTGCCAGTCACTGGGGACGGCCCGAAAAACTGTTTTTT. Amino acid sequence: CASHWGRPEKLFF. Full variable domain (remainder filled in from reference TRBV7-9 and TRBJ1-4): DTGVSQNPRHKITKRGQNVTFRCDPISEHNRLYWYRQTLGQGPEFLTYFQNEAQLEKSRLLSDRFSAERPKGSFSTLEIQRTEQGDSAMYLCASHWGRPEKLFFGSGTQLSVL.

This CDR3 is CASSLGQANEKLFF. The CDR3, as DNA: TGTGCCAGCAGCTTAGGTCAAGCAAATGAAAAACTGTTTTTT. V gene TRBV13 combines with J gene TRBJ1-4; unclear D gene. V lost 0 bases to trimming and J lost 5 bases, with 7 bases between them. This CDR3 contains 14 residues. Germline CDR1 is PRHDT and CDR2 is FYEKMQ (reference sequence).

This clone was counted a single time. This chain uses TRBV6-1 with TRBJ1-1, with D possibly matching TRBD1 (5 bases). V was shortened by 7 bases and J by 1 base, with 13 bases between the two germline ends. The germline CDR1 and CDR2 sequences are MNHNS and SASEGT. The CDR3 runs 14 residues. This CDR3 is CASTASGPNTEAFF. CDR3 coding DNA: TGTGCCAGCACGGCCTCGGGGCCGAACACTGAAGCTTTCTTT.

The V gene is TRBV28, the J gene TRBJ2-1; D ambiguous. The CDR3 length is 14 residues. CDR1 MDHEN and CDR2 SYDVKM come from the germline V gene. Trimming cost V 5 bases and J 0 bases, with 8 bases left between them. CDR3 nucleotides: TGTGCCAGCAGTCCCGGTAGCTCCTACAATGAGCAGTTCTTC. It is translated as CASSPGSSYNEQFF.

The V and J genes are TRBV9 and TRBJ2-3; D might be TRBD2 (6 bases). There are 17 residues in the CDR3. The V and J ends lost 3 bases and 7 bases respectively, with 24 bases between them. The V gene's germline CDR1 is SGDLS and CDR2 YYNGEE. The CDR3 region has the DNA TGTGCCAGCAGCGACAGACTAGGGATGGGGGAGTTGAATACGCAGTATTTT. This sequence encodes CASSDRLGMGELNTQYF.

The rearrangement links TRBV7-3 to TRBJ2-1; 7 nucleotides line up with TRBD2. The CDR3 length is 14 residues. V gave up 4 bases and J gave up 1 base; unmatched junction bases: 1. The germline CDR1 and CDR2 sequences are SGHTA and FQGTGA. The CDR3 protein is CASSSSGSYNEQFF. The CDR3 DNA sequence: TGTGCCAGCAGCTCTAGCGGATCCTACAATGAGCAGTTCTTC.

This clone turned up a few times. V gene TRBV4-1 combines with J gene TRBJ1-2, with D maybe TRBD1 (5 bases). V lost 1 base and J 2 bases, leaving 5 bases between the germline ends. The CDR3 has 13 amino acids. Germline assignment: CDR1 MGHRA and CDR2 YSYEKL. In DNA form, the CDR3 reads TGCGCCAGCAGCCAAGGGGGCAACTATGGCTACACCTTC. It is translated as CASSQGGNYGYTF.

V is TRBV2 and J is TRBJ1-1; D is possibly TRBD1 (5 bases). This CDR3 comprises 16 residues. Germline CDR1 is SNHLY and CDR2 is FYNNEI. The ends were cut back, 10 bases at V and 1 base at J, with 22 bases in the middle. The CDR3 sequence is CANSDKLTDENTEAFF. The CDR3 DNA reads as TGTGCCAACTCCGATAAACTGACAGACGAGAACACTGAAGCTTTCTTT.

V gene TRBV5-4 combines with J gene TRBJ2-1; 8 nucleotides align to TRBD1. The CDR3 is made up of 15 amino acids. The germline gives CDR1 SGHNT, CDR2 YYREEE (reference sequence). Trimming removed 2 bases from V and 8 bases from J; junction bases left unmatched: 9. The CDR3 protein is CASSFRQGAFDEQFF. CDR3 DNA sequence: TGTGCCAGCAGCTTTCGGCAGGGGGCTTTCGATGAGCAGTTCTTC.

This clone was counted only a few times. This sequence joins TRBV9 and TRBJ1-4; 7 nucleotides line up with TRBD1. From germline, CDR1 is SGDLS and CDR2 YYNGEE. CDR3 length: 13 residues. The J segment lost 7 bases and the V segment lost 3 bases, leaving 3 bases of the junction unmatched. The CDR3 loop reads CASSERTGEKLFF. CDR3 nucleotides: TGTGCCAGCAGCGAGAGGACAGGTGAAAAACTGTTTTTT.

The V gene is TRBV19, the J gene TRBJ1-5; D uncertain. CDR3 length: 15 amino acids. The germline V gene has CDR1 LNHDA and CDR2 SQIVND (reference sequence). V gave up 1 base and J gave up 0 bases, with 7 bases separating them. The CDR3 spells CASSIVGSSNQPQHF. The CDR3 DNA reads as TGTGCCAGTAGTATAGTAGGGAGTAGCAATCAGCCCCAGCATTTT.

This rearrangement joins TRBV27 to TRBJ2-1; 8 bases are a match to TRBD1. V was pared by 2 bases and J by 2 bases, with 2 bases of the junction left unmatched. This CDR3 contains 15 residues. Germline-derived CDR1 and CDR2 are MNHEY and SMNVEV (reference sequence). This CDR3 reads CASSLGGQAYNEQFF. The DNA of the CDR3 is TGTGCCAGCAGTTTAGGGGGACAGGCCTACAATGAGCAGTTCTTC.

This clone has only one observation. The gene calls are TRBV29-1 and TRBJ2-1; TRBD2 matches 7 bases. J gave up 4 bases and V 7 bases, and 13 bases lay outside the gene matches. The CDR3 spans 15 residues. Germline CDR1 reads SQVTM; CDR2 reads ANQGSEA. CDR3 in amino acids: CSAQDASGDYNEQFF. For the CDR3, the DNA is TGCAGCGCCCAGGACGCTAGCGGCGATTACAATGAGCAGTTCTTC.

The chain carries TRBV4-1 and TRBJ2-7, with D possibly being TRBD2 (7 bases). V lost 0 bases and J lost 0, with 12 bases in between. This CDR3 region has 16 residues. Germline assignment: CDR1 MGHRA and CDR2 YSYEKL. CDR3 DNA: TGCGCCAGCAGCCAAGAGGGGGGGCTGAGCTCCTACGAGCAGTACTTC. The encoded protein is CASSQEGGLSSYEQYF.

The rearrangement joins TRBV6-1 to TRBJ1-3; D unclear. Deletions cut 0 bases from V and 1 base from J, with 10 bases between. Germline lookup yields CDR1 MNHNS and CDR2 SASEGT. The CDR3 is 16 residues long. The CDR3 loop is CASSEAGRVSGNTIYF. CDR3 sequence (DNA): TGTGCCAGCAGTGAAGCGGGGAGGGTTTCTGGAAACACCATATATTTT.

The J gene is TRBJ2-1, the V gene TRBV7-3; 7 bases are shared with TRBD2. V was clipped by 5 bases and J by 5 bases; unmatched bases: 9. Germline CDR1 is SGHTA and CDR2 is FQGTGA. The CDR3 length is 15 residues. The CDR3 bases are TGTGCCAGCAGCCCTTGGACTAGATTCGACAATGAGCAGTTCTTC. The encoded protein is CASSPWTRFDNEQFF.

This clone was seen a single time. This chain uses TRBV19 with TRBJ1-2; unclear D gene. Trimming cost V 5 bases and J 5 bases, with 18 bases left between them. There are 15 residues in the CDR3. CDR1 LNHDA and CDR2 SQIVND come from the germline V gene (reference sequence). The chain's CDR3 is CASSFDRSMRYGYTF. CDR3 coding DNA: TGTGCCAGTAGTTTCGACCGGTCCATGAGATATGGCTACACCTTC. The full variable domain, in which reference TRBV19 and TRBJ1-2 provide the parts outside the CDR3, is DGGITQSPKYLFRKEGQNVTLSCEQNLNHDAMYWYRQDPGQGLRLIYYSQIVNDFQKGDIAEGYSVSREKKESFPLTVTSAQKNPTAFYLCASSFDRSMRYGYTFGSGTRLTVV.

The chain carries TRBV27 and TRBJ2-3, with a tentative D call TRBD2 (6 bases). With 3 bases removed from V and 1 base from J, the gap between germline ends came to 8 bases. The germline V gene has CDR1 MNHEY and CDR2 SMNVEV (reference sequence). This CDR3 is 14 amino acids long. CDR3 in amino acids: CASSFGSGTDTQYF. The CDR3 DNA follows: TGTGCCAGCAGTTTCGGGAGCGGCACAGATACGCAGTATTTT.